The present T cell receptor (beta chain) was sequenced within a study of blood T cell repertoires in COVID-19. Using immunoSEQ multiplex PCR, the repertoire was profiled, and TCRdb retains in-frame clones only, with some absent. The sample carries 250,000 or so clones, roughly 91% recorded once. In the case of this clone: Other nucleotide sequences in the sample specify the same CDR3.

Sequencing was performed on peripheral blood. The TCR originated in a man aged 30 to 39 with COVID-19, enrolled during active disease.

The CDR3, as DNA: TGCGCCAGCAGCTTGGGACAGGGCAATGAAAAACTGTTTTTT. Translation gives CASSLGQGNEKLFF. The chain joins TRBV5-1 to TRBJ1-4; 7 bases map to TRBD1. The CDR3 sequence is 14 residues long. After removal of 0 bases from V and 5 bases from J, the junction contained 1 base not matched to a gene. Germline values: CDR1 SGHRS, CDR2 YFSETQ.